This is a list of T cell receptor beta chains from one sample in a study of cytomegalovirus exposure and HLA in healthy donors. Produced via immunoSEQ multiplex PCR; TCRdb's table is partial and in-frame only. The repertoire holds approximately 200,000 clones, with about three quarters as singletons. Material for sequencing was PBMCs. These receptors were obtained from a woman aged 25 to 39 in good health and CMV-seronegative. CDR3s include the opening cysteine and the closing phenylalanine or tryptophan. A D gene is named only where the DNA matches it firmly. Only part of the rows carry a size: once, few, many, or a class if the clone is expanded.

TRBV15	-	TRBJ2-3	-	CATSRGAGGMSTDTQYF	TGTGCCACCAGCAGGGGCGCGGGTGGTATGAGCACAGATACGCAGTATTTT
TRBV4-1	TRBD2	TRBJ2-7	-	CASSQQLAGGFEQYF	TGCGCCAGCAGCCAACAACTAGCGGGGGGTTTCGAGCAGTACTTC
TRBV15	-	TRBJ2-7	-	CATSRDFPQTYEQYF	TGTGCCACCAGCAGAGATTTCCCCCAGACCTACGAGCAGTACTTC
TRBV15	TRBD2	TRBJ2-5	-	CATSSNPGGEETQYF	TGTGCCACCAGTAGTAACCCGGGAGGGGAAGAGACCCAGTACTTC
TRBV5-1	-	TRBJ1-2	-	CASSLEQGWDGYGYTF	TGCGCCAGCAGCTTAGAGCAGGGTTGGGATGGCTATGGCTACACCTTC
TRBV6-6	-	TRBJ1-1	-	CASSYSGQGGAYAFF	TGTGCCAGCAGTTACTCGGGGCAGGGAGGAGCGTATGCTTTCTTT
TRBV4-1	-	TRBJ1-1	-	CASSQERGRGNTEAFF	TGCGCCAGCAGCCAGGAACGAGGACGGGGAAACACTGAAGCTTTCTTT
TRBV6-5	TRBD1	TRBJ1-5	-	CASSPGTGSGQPQHF	TGTGCCAGCAGCCCCGGGACAGGGTCAGGTCAGCCCCAGCATTTT
TRBV2	-	TRBJ1-5	few	CASSDDGVQPQHF	TGTGCCAGCAGTGACGACGGGGTCCAGCCCCAGCATTTT
TRBV30	-	TRBJ2-3	-	CAWSVGGTRTDTQYF	TGTGCCTGGAGTGTTGGGGGGACTCGCACAGATACGCAGTATTTT
TRBV27	-	TRBJ2-1	-	CASSLATNYNEQFF	TGTGCCAGCAGTTTGGCTACTAACTACAATGAGCAGTTCTTC
TRBV11-2	TRBD1	TRBJ1-1	-	CASSSPMGQGLSEAFF	TGTGCCAGCAGCTCTCCTATGGGACAGGGCTTAAGTGAAGCTTTCTTT
TRBV6-5	TRBD1	TRBJ1-3	-	CASSSQGASGNTIYF	TGTGCCAGCAGTTCCCAGGGGGCGTCCGGAAACACCATATATTTT
TRBV6-5	TRBD1	TRBJ2-7	-	CASSYERGQTYEQYF	TGTGCCAGCAGTTACGAGAGGGGACAGACCTACGAGCAGTACTTC
TRBV6-1	TRBD1	TRBJ2-7	once	CASSPGTGLSYEQYF	TGTGCCAGCAGTCCTGGGACAGGCCTCTCCTACGAGCAGTACTTC
TRBV5-1	-	TRBJ2-1	-	CASSAGQHNEQFF	TGCGCCAGCAGCGCGGGACAGCACAATGAGCAGTTCTTC
TRBV25-1	TRBD1	TRBJ2-4	-	CASSDQGAFLRDIQYF	TGTGCCAGCAGTGACCAGGGGGCCTTCCTGAGAGACATTCAGTACTTC
TRBV2	-	TRBJ1-1	once	CASSGRGNTEAFF	TGTGCCAGCAGTGGCAGGGGAAACACTGAAGCTTTCTTT
TRBV5-1	TRBD1	TRBJ2-2	-	CASSSMDRGAGELFF	TGCGCCAGCAGCTCCATGGACAGGGGTGCCGGGGAGCTGTTTTTT
TRBV7-9	-	TRBJ2-3	-	CASRSRSGTQVSTDTQYF	TGTGCCAGCAGGTCCCGCTCGGGGACACAGGTCAGCACAGATACGCAGTATTTT
TRBV5-4	-	TRBJ1-3	once	CASSLTGGNTIYF	TGTGCCAGCAGCTTGACAGGGGGAAACACCATATATTTT
TRBV6-6	-	TRBJ1-1	-	CASSLDSTEAFF	TGTGCCAGCAGCTTAGACAGCACTGAAGCTTTCTTT
TRBV27	TRBD2	TRBJ2-3	-	CASRGAGFPDTQYF	TGTGCCAGCAGGGGAGCGGGGTTTCCAGATACGCAGTATTTT
TRBV15	-	TRBJ1-1	-	CATSRDRGVQVNTEAFF	TGTGCCACCAGCAGAGATCGGGGGGTACAGGTGAACACTGAAGCTTTCTTT
TRBV5-1	-	TRBJ2-3	-	CASTLVGRTDTQYF	TGCGCCAGCACCCTGGTGGGGCGGACAGATACGCAGTATTTT
TRBV7-2	TRBD1	TRBJ1-2	-	CASSLTGSRGYTF	TGTGCCAGCAGCTTGACAGGGTCTCGTGGCTACACCTTC
TRBV7-9	-	TRBJ2-7	-	CASSAFASYEQYF	TGTGCCAGCAGCGCCTTCGCGAGTTACGAGCAGTACTTC
TRBV7-9	TRBD1	TRBJ1-5	-	CASSLEGGRQPQHF	TGTGCCAGCAGCTTAGAAGGGGGCAGGCAGCCCCAGCATTTT
TRBV10-3	TRBD2	TRBJ2-5	-	CAISDPGLAGVSQYF	TGTGCCATCAGTGACCCGGGACTAGCGGGGGTGTCCCAGTACTTC
TRBV11-2	TRBD2	TRBJ2-3	once	CASSLEGRLAGEADTQYF	TGTGCCAGCAGCTTAGAGGGGAGGCTAGCGGGAGAGGCAGATACGCAGTATTTT
TRBV5-5	-	TRBJ1-3	-	CASSLGRASGNTIYF	TGTGCCAGCAGCTTGGGCAGGGCCAGTGGAAACACCATATATTTT
TRBV7-9	TRBD1	TRBJ1-6	-	CASSLISTGNSPLHF	TGTGCCAGCAGCTTAATTTCGACAGGGAACTCACCCCTCCACTTT
TRBV28	-	TRBJ2-7	few	CASSFTPGNIYEQYF	TGTGCCAGCAGTTTTACACCGGGGAACATCTACGAGCAGTACTTC
TRBV30	TRBD2	TRBJ2-5	-	CAWSLAGTETQYF	TGTGCCTGGAGTCTAGCGGGAACAGAGACCCAGTACTTC
TRBV29-1	TRBD2	TRBJ2-1	-	CSGGLAGGIKQFF	TGCAGCGGTGGACTAGCGGGAGGTATTAAGCAGTTCTTC
TRBV6-1	-	TRBJ2-5	-	CASNGPWEETQYF	TGTGCCAGTAACGGGCCCTGGGAGGAGACCCAGTACTTC
TRBV7-6	-	TRBJ1-3	-	CASSLVSGGGNTIYF	TGTGCCAGCAGCTTAGTCTCCGGGGGAGGAAACACCATATATTTT